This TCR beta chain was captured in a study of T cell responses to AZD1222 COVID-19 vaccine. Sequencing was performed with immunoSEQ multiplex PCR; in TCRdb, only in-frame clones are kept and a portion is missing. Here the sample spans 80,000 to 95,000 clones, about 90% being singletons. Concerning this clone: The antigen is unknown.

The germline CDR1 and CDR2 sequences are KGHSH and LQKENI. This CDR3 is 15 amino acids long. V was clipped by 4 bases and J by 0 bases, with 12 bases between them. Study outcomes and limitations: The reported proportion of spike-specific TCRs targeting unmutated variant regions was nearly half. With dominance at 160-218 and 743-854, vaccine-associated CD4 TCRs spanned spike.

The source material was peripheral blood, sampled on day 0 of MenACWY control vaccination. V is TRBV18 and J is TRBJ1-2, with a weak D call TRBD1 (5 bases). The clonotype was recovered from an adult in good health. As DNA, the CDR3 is TGTGCCAGCTCACAAGTCAGGGAGCCTAACTATGGCTACACCTTC. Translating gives CASSQVREPNYGYTF.